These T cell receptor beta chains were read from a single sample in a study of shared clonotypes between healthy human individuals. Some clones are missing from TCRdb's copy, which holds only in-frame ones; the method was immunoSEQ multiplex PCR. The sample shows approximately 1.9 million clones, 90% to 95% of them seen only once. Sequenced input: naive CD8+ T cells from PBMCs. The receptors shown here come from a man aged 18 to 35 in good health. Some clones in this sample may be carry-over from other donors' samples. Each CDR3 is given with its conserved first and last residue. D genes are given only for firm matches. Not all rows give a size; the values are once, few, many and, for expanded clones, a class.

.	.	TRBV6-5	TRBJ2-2	CASSYSAPAGTGELFF	TGTGCCAGCAGTTACTCTGCTCCTGCGGGCACCGGGGAGCTGTTTTTT
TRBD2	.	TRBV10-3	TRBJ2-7	CAITGTGGPTEQYF	TGTGCCATCACTGGGACGGGAGGGCCGACCGAGCAGTACTTC
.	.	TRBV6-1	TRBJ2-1	CASSERGGGNEQFF	TGTGCCAGCAGTGAACGGGGTGGAGGCAATGAGCAGTTCTTC
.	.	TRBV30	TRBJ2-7	CACHRGVYEQYF	TGTGCCTGCCACCGGGGCGTCTACGAGCAGTACTTC
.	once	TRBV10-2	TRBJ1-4	CASSEGINEKLFF	TGCGCCAGCAGTGAGGGGATAAATGAAAAACTGTTTTTT
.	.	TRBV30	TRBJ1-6	CAWSVPREVSPLHF	TGTGCCTGGAGTGTACCCAGGGAAGTCTCACCCCTCCACTTT
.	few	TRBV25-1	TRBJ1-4	CASSHISKLFF	TGTGCCAGCAGCCATATCTCAAAACTGTTTTTT
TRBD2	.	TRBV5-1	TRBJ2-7	CASRVSTSGLYEQYF	TGCGCCAGCCGGGTGTCGACTAGCGGGCTTTACGAGCAGTACTTC
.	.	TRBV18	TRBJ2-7	CASSPALGAWYEQYF	TGTGCCAGCTCACCAGCTTTGGGGGCTTGGTACGAGCAGTACTTC
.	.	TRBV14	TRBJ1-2	CASSQSSGYGYTF	TGTGCCAGCAGCCAATCTTCAGGTTATGGCTACACCTTC
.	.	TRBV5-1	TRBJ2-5	CASSLDLQETQYF	TGCGCCAGCAGTTTGGACTTGCAAGAGACCCAGTACTTC
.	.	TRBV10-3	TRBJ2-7	CAIHYLSYEQYF	TGTGCCATCCACTATCTTTCCTACGAGCAGTACTTC
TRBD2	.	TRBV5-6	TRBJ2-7	CASSLGWSGSLSSYEQYF	TGTGCCAGCAGCTTGGGCTGGAGCGGGAGTTTGAGCTCCTACGAGCAGTACTTC
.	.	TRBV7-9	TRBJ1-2	CASSLGGEGDYGYTF	TGTGCCAGCAGCTTAGGAGGAGAGGGGGACTATGGCTACACCTTC
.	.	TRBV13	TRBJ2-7	CASSKLGDEQYF	TGTGCCAGCAGCAAATTAGGGGACGAGCAGTACTTC
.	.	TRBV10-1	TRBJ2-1	CASSESEGLNEQFF	TGCGCCAGCAGTGAGTCTGAGGGGCTAAATGAGCAGTTCTTC
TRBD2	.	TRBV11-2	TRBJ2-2	CASSSRPGLAASAGELFF	TGTGCCAGCAGCTCAAGACCGGGACTAGCGGCCTCGGCGGGGGAGCTGTTTTTT
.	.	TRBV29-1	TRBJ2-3	CSVEEPVRDTQYF	TGCAGCGTTGAAGAGCCCGTGAGGGATACGCAGTATTTT
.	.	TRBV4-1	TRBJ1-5	CASSQVLRSNQPQHF	TGCGCCAGCAGCCAAGTTCTGCGGAGCAATCAGCCCCAGCATTTT
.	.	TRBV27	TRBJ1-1	CASSPWSGATEAFF	TGTGCCAGCAGTCCCTGGTCGGGGGCCACTGAAGCTTTCTTT
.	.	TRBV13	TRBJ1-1	CASSFRPKGGTKAFF	TGTGCCAGCAGCTTTCGCCCGAAGGGGGGGACAAAAGCTTTCTTT
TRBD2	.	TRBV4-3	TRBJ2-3	CASSHGTSGSRTDTQYF	TGCGCCAGCAGCCATGGGACTAGCGGGAGCCGCACAGATACGCAGTATTTT
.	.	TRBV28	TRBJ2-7	CASNTPSETYEQYF	TGTGCCAGCAACACCCCCTCGGAGACCTACGAGCAGTACTTC
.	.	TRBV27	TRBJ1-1	CASSFLFPSGTEAFF	TGTGCCAGCAGTTTCCTCTTCCCCTCGGGCACTGAAGCTTTCTTT
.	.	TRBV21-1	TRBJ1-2	CASSKKRQGAANYGYTF	TGTGCCAGCAGCAAAAAAAGACAGGGGGCGGCTAACTATGGCTACACCTTC
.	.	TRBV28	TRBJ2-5	CASSWGGGGEETQYF	TGTGCCAGCAGTTGGGGCGGAGGGGGAGAAGAGACCCAGTACTTC
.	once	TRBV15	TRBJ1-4	CATSAPKTHDEKLFF	TGTGCCACCAGCGCGCCAAAGACTCACGATGAAAAACTGTTTTTT
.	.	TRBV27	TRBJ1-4	CASKILGGGEKLFF	TGTGCCAGCAAAATACTAGGGGGAGGTGAAAAACTGTTTTTT
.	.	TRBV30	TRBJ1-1	CAWAGTSPKAFF	TGTGCCTGGGCCGGGACCTCCCCGAAAGCTTTCTTT
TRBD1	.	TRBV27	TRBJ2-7	CASSLTVGTGPYEQYF	TGTGCCAGCAGTTTAACGGTGGGGACAGGACCCTACGAGCAGTACTTC
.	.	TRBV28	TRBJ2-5	CASSFNGGETQYF	TGTGCCAGCAGTTTTAACGGGGGAGAGACCCAGTACTTC
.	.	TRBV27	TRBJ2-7	CASSPGTLYEQYF	TGTGCCAGCAGTCCCGGGACACTCTACGAGCAGTACTTC
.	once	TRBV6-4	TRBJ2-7	CASGSVLVRPGYEQYF	TGTGCCAGCGGGTCAGTCCTGGTGCGACCGGGGTACGAGCAGTACTTC
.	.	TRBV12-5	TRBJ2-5	CASGLGESSWETQYF	TGTGCTAGTGGTTTAGGGGAGTCCTCCTGGGAGACCCAGTACTTC
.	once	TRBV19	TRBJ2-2	CATRRTNTGELFF	TGTGCCACCCGGCGGACGAACACCGGGGAGCTGTTTTTT
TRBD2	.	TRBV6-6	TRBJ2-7	CASSYSGSTHEQYF	TGTGCCAGCAGTTACAGCGGGAGTACCCACGAGCAGTACTTC
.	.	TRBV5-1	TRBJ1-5	CASSLQGDQPQHF	TGCGCCAGCAGCTTGCAGGGAGATCAGCCCCAGCATTTT
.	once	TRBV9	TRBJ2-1	CASAFGADNEQFF	.
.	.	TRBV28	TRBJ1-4	CASSLRQGRVFEKLFF	TGTGCCAGCAGTTTACGGCAGGGGCGGGTGTTTGAAAAACTGTTTTTT
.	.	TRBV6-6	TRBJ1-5	CASSHFTGHQPQHF	TGTGCCAGCAGTCACTTTACGGGGCATCAGCCCCAGCATTTT
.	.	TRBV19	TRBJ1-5	CASSFSMTGPDQPQHF	TGTGCCAGTAGTTTTTCAATGACCGGACCAGATCAGCCCCAGCATTTT
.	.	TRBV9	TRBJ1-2	CASSDRTDVGYTF	TGTGCCAGCAGCGACAGGACAGATGTTGGCTACACCTTC
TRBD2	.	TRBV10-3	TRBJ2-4	CAISESGGKKNIQYF	TGTGCCATCAGTGAGTCGGGAGGGAAAAAAAACATTCAGTACTTC
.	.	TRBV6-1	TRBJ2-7	CASSTRLGGNF	TGTGCCAGCAGTACTCGACTAGGGGGGAACTTC
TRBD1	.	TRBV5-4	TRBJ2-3	CASSSQVADRGDTQYF	TGTGCCAGCAGCTCCCAGGTAGCAGACAGGGGTGATACGCAGTATTTT
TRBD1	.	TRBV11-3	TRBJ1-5	CASSLDPNPKTGHNQPQHF	TGTGCCAGCAGCTTAGATCCGAACCCCAAGACAGGGCACAATCAGCCCCAGCATTTT
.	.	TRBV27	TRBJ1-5	CASSPEENQPQHF	TGTGCCAGCAGTCCGGAAGAGAATCAGCCCCAGCATTTT
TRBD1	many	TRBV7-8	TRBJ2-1	CASSIPGQHEQFF	TGTGCCAGCAGCATTCCGGGACAGCATGAGCAGTTCTTC
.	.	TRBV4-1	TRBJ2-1	CASSQETPRTAAEFNEQFF	TGCGCCAGCAGCCAAGAAACTCCACGGACGGCTGCCGAATTCAATGAGCAGTTCTTC
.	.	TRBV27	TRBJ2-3	CASSFSGGPLTQYF	TGTGCCAGCAGTTTCTCCGGGGGCCCTCTTACGCAGTATTTT
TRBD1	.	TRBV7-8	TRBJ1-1	CASSGDTGGFDTEAFF	TGTGCCAGCAGCGGGGATACAGGGGGCTTTGACACTGAAGCTTTCTTT
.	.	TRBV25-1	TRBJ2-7	CASSEYLRAEHEQYF	TGTGCCAGCAGTGAATACCTCAGGGCCGAGCACGAGCAGTACTTC
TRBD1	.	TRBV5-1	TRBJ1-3	CASSLGRDSRNTIYF	TGCGCCAGCAGCTTGGGGAGGGACAGCCGAAACACCATATATTTT